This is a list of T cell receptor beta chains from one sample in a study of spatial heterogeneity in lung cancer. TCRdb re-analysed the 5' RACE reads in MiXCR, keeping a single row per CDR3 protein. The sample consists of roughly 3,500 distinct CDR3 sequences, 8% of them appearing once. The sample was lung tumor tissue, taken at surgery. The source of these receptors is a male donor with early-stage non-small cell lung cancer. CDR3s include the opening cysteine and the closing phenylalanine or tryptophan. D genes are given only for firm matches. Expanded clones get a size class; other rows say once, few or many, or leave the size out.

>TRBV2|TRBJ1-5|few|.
CASSEARVGGQPQHF
TGTGCCAGCAGTGAAGCCCGGGTTGGTGGTCAGCCCCAGCATTTT
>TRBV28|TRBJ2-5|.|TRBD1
CASSSPGQGARSETQYF
TGTGCCAGCAGTTCACCGGGACAGGGGGCGCGATCGGAGACCCAGTACTTC
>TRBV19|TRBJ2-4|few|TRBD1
CASSPRQGSKNIQYF
TGTGCCAGTAGCCCCCGACAGGGGTCCAAAAACATTCAGTACTTC
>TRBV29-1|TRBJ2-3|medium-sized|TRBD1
CSATGTGADTQYF
TGCAGCGCCACCGGGACAGGGGCGGATACGCAGTATTTT
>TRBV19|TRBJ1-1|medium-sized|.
CASSTRGGDTEAFF
TGTGCCAGTAGTACCAGAGGAGGGGACACTGAAGCTTTCTTT
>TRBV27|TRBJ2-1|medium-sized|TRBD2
CASSLSPSGVHEQFF
TGTGCCAGCAGTTTATCCCCTAGCGGGGTCCATGAGCAGTTCTTC
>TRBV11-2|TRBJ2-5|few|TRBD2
CASSGGVQETQYF
TGTGCCAGCAGCGGGGGGGTCCAAGAGACCCAGTACTTC
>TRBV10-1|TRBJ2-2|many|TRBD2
CASSESELAGSGELFF
TGCGCCAGCAGTGAGTCGGAGCTAGCGGGATCCGGGGAGCTGTTTTTT
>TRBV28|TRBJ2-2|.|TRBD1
CASRAGQGANTGELFF
TGTGCCAGCAGAGCCGGACAGGGGGCGAACACCGGGGAGCTGTTTTTT
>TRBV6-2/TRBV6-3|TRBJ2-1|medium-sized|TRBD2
CASSSGTSGSLPYNEQFF
TGTGCCAGCAGTTCCGGGACTAGCGGGAGTCTCCCATACAATGAGCAGTTCTTC
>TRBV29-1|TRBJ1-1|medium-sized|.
CSGGNSKGTEAFF
TGCAGCGGGGGGAACTCTAAAGGCACTGAAGCTTTCTTT
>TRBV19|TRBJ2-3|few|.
CASSIGLADTQYF
TGTGCCAGTAGTATAGGACTAGCAGATACGCAGTATTTT
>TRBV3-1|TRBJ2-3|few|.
CASSQVWQGFTDTQYF
TGTGCCAGCAGCCAAGTTTGGCAGGGGTTCACAGATACGCAGTATTTT
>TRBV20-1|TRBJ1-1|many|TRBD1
CSAPDREQAFF
TGCAGTGCTCCTGACAGGGAACAGGCTTTCTTT
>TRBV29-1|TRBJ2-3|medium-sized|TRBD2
CSVEGGGDTQYF
TGCAGCGTTGAAGGCGGGGGAGATACGCAGTATTTT
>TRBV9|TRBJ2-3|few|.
CASSVVAGGRSDTQYF
TGTGCCAGCAGCGTAGTGGCCGGGGGGCGTTCAGATACGCAGTATTTT
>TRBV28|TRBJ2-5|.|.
CASSLGGAPQETQYF
TGTGCCAGCAGTTTAGGGGGGGCCCCCCAGGAGACCCAGTACTTC
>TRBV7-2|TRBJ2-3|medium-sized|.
CASSLARIDTQYF
TGTGCCAGCAGCTTAGCGCGGATAGATACGCAGTATTTT
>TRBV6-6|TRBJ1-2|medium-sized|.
CASSIQGNNGYTF
TGTGCCAGCAGTATTCAGGGGAACAATGGCTACACCTTC
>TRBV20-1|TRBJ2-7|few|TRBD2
CSARPGLAYEQYF
TGCAGTGCTAGACCGGGACTAGCCTACGAGCAGTACTTC
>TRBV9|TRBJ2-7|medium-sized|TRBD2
CASSAAAGGVYEQYF
TGTGCCAGCAGCGCAGCAGCGGGAGGAGTATACGAGCAGTACTTC
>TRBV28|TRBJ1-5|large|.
CASSLDGNQPQHF
TGTGCCAGCAGCCTGGACGGCAATCAGCCCCAGCATTTT
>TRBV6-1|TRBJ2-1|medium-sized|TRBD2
CASIGTSGKGEQFF
TGTGCCAGCATCGGGACTAGCGGGAAGGGTGAGCAGTTCTTC
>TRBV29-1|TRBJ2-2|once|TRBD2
CSWRGTTGELFF
TGCAGTTGGCGGGGGACCACCGGGGAGCTGTTTTTT
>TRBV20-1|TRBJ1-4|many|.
CSARAYGQHNEKLFF
TGCAGTGCTAGAGCCTACGGACAGCATAATGAAAAACTGTTTTTT
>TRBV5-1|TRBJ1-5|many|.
CASSRDGNQPQHF
TGCGCCAGCAGCCGGGACGGAAATCAGCCCCAGCATTTT
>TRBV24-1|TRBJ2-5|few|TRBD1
CATSDQDRETQYF
TGTGCCACCAGTGACCAGGACAGGGAGACCCAGTACTTC
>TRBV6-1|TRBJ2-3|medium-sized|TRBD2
CASSGISGSGADTQYF
TGTGCCAGCAGTGGTATTAGCGGGAGTGGGGCAGATACGCAGTATTTT
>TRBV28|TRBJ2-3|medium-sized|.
CASSFLQGTDTQYF
TGTGCCAGCAGTTTCCTGCAGGGCACAGATACGCAGTATTTT
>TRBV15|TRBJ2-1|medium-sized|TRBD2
CATSRDSASGYNEQFF
TGTGCCACCAGCAGAGATAGCGCTAGCGGGTACAATGAGCAGTTCTTC
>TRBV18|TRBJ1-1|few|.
CASSPSVAGRTEAFF
TGTGCCAGCTCACCCTCCGTGGCAGGGCGGACTGAAGCTTTCTTT
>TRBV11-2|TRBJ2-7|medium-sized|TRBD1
CASLKDRARGEQYF
TGTGCCAGCCTCAAAGACAGGGCCCGTGGCGAGCAGTACTTC
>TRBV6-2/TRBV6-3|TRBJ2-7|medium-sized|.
CASSPRTDFFEQYF
TGTGCCAGCAGTCCACGGACGGACTTTTTCGAGCAGTACTTC
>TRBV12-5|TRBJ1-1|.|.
CASGSGLQTEAFF
TGTGCTAGTGGTTCTGGCCTCCAGACTGAAGCTTTCTTT
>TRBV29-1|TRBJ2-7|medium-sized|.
CSVRKSGSSYEQYF
TGCAGCGTGAGGAAATCGGGAAGCTCCTACGAGCAGTACTTC
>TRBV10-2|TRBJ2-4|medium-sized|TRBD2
CASSEFTLAGARRYF
TGCGCCAGCAGTGAATTTACCTTAGCGGGAGCCCGTAGGTACTTC
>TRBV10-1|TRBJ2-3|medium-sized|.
CASSSAGYTDTQYF
TGCGCCAGCAGTTCGGCAGGTTACACAGATACGCAGTATTTT
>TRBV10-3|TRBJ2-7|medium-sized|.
CAISESRGTYEQYF
TGTGCCATCAGTGAGTCCCGGGGAACCTACGAGCAGTACTTC
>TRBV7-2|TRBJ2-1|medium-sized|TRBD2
CASSPWTSGDGEQFF
TGTGCCAGCAGCCCTTGGACTAGCGGGGATGGTGAGCAGTTCTTC
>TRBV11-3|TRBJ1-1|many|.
CASSLDRVNTEAFF
TGTGCCAGCAGCTTAGACAGGGTGAACACTGAAGCTTTCTTT
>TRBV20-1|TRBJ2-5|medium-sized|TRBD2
CSAASGRSETQYF
TGCAGTGCTGCGAGCGGGAGAAGTGAGACCCAGTACTTC
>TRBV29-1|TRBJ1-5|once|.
CSVCADGDQPQHF
TGCAGCGTTTGTGCAGATGGAGATCAGCCCCAGCATTTT
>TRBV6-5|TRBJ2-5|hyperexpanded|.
CASSYWPFDQETQYF
TGTGCCAGCAGTTATTGGCCCTTCGACCAAGAGACCCAGTACTTC
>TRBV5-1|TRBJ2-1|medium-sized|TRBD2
CASSLLGTSDYNEQFF
TGCGCCAGCAGCTTGCTAGGGACTAGCGACTACAATGAGCAGTTCTTC
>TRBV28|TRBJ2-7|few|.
CASSPPGQIYEQYF
TGTGCCAGCAGTCCCCCTGGCCAAATCTACGAGCAGTACTTC
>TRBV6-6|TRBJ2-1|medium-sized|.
CASSWGTVYNEQFF
TGTGCCAGCAGTTGGGGGACGGTGTACAATGAGCAGTTCTTC
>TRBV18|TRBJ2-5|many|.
CASSALSGETQYF
TGTGCCAGCTCAGCCCTATCGGGTGAGACCCAGTACTTC
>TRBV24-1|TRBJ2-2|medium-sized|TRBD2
CATSDQERESGELFF
TGTGCCACCAGTGATCAGGAGCGGGAGTCCGGGGAGCTGTTTTTT
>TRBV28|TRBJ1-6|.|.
CASKGDNSPLHF
TGTGCCAGCAAGGGTGATAATTCACCCCTCCACTTT